This entry describes one TCR beta chain. Its antigen is unknown. A library of TCRbeta sequences, prepared with unique molecular identifiers, was generated. A single record per CDR3 protein comes from TCRdb applying MiXCR to the PCR reads. Of 600,000 to 800,000 distinct CDR3 sequences listed, around 13% are singletons. This sample is part of a study of T-cell reconstitution after alpha-beta-depleted transplantation in children. Study-wide points: At one year after transplant, newly produced T cells mostly accounted for T-cell counts and diversity. It was surviving recipient T cells and thymic progenitors that gave some patients high TCRbeta diversity at day 60. Several hundred rapidly expanded clones from non-depleted graft cells reportedly supplied alpha-beta T cells about two months post-transplant.

This TCR was sampled from a girl aged 2-15 years with congenital amegakaryocytic thrombocytopenia, due to receive a stem cell transplant. The source material was PBMCs, sampled before TCRalphabeta/CD19-depleted stem cell transplant.

The CDR3, as DNA: TGTGCAATACCGGCGGGCGGGGAGCTGTTTTTT. As protein: CAIPAGGELFF. This chain uses TRBV7-9 with TRBJ2-2; D may be TRBD2 (5 bases). The germline gives CDR1 SEHNR, CDR2 FQNEAQ (reference sequence). This CDR3 has 11 residues. Drawing the rest from reference TRBV7-9 and TRBJ2-2, the complete variable domain is DTGVSQNPRHKITKRGQNVTFRCDPISEHNRLYWYRQTLGQGPEFLTYFQNEAQLEKSRLLSDRFSAERPKGSFSTLEIQRTEQGDSAMYLCAIPAGGELFFGEGSRLTVL.